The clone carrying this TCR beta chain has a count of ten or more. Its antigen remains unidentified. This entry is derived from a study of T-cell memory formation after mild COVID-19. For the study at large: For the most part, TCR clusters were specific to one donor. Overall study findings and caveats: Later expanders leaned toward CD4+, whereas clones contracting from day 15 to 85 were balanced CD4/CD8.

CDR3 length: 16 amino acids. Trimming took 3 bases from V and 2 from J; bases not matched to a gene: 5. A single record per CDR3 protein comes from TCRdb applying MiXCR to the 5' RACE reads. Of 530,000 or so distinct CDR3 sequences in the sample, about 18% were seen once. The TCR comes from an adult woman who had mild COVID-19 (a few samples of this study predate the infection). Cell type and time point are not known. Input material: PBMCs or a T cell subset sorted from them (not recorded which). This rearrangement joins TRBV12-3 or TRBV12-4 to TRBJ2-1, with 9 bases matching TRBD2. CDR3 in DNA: TGTGCCAGCAGTTTGGTTGCGGGAGGGCCCTACAATGAGCAGTTCTTC. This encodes CASSLVAGGPYNEQFF.